Listed below are T cell receptor beta chains from one sample, sequenced in a study of cytomegalovirus exposure and HLA in healthy donors. Repertoires were generated with immunoSEQ multiplex PCR, while TCRdb's copy carries only in-frame clones and drops some. In the table there are approximately 190,000 clones, approximately 88% of which are singletons. The sample taken for sequencing was PBMCs. The receptors were gathered from a boy aged 5 to 17 in good health and CMV-seronegative. Both conserved end residues are part of each CDR3. A D gene is named only where the DNA matches it firmly. Clone size is not always given. Where it is, it says once, few, many or a class for expanded clones.

v_gene,j_gene,d_gene,abundance,CDR3aa,CDR3nt
TRBV25-1,TRBJ2-5,NA,NA,CASSEAAAYEETQYF,TGTGCCAGCAGTGAGGCGGCGGCGTATGAAGAGACCCAGTACTTC
TRBV29-1,TRBJ1-2,NA,NA,CSVPPGESNYGYTF,TGCAGCGTTCCGCCGGGAGAATCTAACTATGGCTACACCTTC
TRBV19,TRBJ2-7,TRBD1,NA,CASSISRTGTGLDEQYF,TGTGCCAGTAGTATATCCCGAACCGGGACAGGGCTTGACGAGCAGTACTTC
TRBV19,TRBJ1-1,NA,NA,CASRGDAGTEAFF,TGTGCCAGTAGGGGAGATGCGGGGACTGAAGCTTTCTTT
TRBV5-1,TRBJ1-2,TRBD1,NA,CASSFTGDYGYTF,TGCGCCAGCAGCTTTACAGGGGACTATGGCTACACCTTC
TRBV23-1,TRBJ1-6,NA,once,CASRDTRSSYNSPLHF,TGCGCCAGCAGGGACACCCGGAGCTCCTATAATTCACCCCTCCACTTT
TRBV6-4,TRBJ2-3,TRBD1,few,CASSDAGGSDTQYF,TGTGCCAGCAGTGACGCAGGGGGCTCAGATACGCAGTATTTT
TRBV5-4,TRBJ1-1,NA,few,CASSLDRVPTEAFF,TGTGCCAGCAGCTTGGATCGGGTGCCCACTGAAGCTTTCTTT
TRBV6-1,TRBJ2-7,NA,NA,CASSEMSWEFNEQYF,TGTGCCAGCAGTGAAATGTCATGGGAGTTCAACGAGCAGTACTTC
TRBV5-6,TRBJ2-3,TRBD2,NA,CASSLPPGLARADTQYF,TGTGCCAGCAGCTTACCACCGGGACTAGCGCGGGCAGATACGCAGTATTTT
TRBV2,TRBJ2-7,TRBD2,NA,CASLIGVAGSRGRSSYEQYF,TGTGCCAGCTTGATCGGAGTAGCGGGTTCCCGCGGGAGGAGCTCCTACGAGCAGTACTTC
TRBV29-1,TRBJ1-5,NA,NA,CSVGEGGKYSNQPQHF,TGCAGCGTTGGGGAAGGGGGAAAATATAGCAATCAGCCCCAGCATTTT
TRBV5-1,TRBJ2-1,NA,NA,CASSGQAKSRDEQFF,TGCGCCAGCAGCGGCCAGGCTAAGTCGAGGGATGAGCAGTTCTTC
TRBV10-3,TRBJ1-6,NA,once,CAISESRTSLGSYNSPLHF,TGTGCCATCAGTGAGTCAAGGACATCTCTAGGCTCCTATAATTCACCCCTCCACTTT
TRBV4-3,TRBJ2-5,TRBD1,once,CASSQVLGTGTETQYF,TGCGCCAGCAGCCAAGTTTTGGGGACAGGGACGGAGACCCAGTACTTC
TRBV18,TRBJ1-2,NA,NA,CASSPAAGDYGYTF,TGTGCCAGCTCACCAGCCGCCGGTGACTATGGCTACACCTTC
TRBV2,TRBJ2-1,NA,NA,CASRPDRQLVGNEQFF,TGTGCCAGCAGACCAGACAGGCAGTTAGTCGGCAATGAGCAGTTCTTC
TRBV4-1,TRBJ2-7,TRBD2,NA,CASSQLAGVHEQYF,TGCGCCAGCAGCCAACTAGCGGGAGTCCACGAGCAGTACTTC
TRBV7-8,TRBJ1-3,TRBD1,NA,CASSLGQGRGNTIYF,TGTGCCAGCAGCTTAGGACAGGGGAGGGGAAACACCATATATTTT
TRBV5-1,TRBJ2-7,TRBD1,NA,CASSYRDRDGEQYF,TGCGCCAGCAGTTACCGGGACAGGGATGGCGAGCAGTACTTC
TRBV13,TRBJ2-7,TRBD1,NA,CASSLGHRGSYEQYF,TGTGCCAGCAGCTTAGGCCACAGGGGGTCCTACGAGCAGTACTTC
TRBV4-3,TRBJ1-5,NA,NA,CASSQALGGVGQPQHF,TGCGCCAGCAGCCAAGCCTTGGGGGGGGTAGGCCAGCCCCAGCATTTT
TRBV29-1,TRBJ1-2,NA,NA,CSVTGGLHGYTF,TGCAGCGTAACCGGGGGGTTGCATGGCTACACCTTC
TRBV7-9,TRBJ2-2,NA,NA,CASSSRAGSGELFF,TGTGCCAGCAGCTCTCGGGCCGGGAGTGGGGAGCTGTTTTTT
TRBV7-9,TRBJ1-2,TRBD1,NA,CSSSRTGSWLEVGYTF,TGTTCCAGCAGCCGGACAGGGTCCTGGCTCGAGGTGGGCTACACCTTC
TRBV2,TRBJ2-1,NA,NA,CASSTTGNEQFF,TGTGCCAGCAGTACTACAGGCAATGAGCAGTTCTTC
TRBV29-1,TRBJ1-3,NA,NA,CSVGGTGNTIYF,TGCAGCGTTGGCGGTACCGGAAACACCATATATTTT
TRBV6-5,TRBJ1-5,TRBD1,NA,CASSPNRGPDQPQHF,TGTGCCAGCAGCCCCAACAGGGGGCCAGATCAGCCCCAGCATTTT
TRBV18,TRBJ2-1,NA,NA,CASSPLRLNEQFF,TGTGCCAGCTCACCATTGAGGCTCAATGAGCAGTTCTTC
TRBV19,TRBJ1-1,NA,NA,CASKYPNTEAFF,TGTGCCAGTAAATATCCCAACACTGAAGCTTTCTTT
TRBV30,TRBJ2-7,NA,NA,CAWSSGGHEQYF,TGTGCCTGGAGTAGTGGGGGACACGAGCAGTACTTC
TRBV28,TRBJ2-2,TRBD2,once,CASSPGGFSGRSSGELFF,TGTGCCAGCAGCCCAGGGGGATTTAGCGGGAGATCTTCCGGGGAGCTGTTTTTT
TRBV7-2,TRBJ1-2,TRBD1,once,CASSTRTGGGLRYGYTF,TGTGCCAGCAGCACCCGGACAGGGGGTGGATTGCGCTATGGCTACACCTTC
TRBV13,TRBJ2-7,NA,NA,CASSLGSDEQYF,TGTGCCAGCAGCTTAGGCTCGGACGAGCAGTACTTC
TRBV4-3,TRBJ2-7,NA,once,CASQIQVGSYEQYF,TGCGCCAGCCAGATTCAGGTGGGCTCCTACGAGCAGTACTTC
TRBV7-8,TRBJ1-3,TRBD1,NA,CASSRPGQGAGNTIYF,TGTGCCAGCAGCCGGCCGGGACAGGGGGCTGGAAACACCATATATTTT
TRBV18,TRBJ2-5,TRBD2,NA,CASSPVGGGAPTRQETQYF,TGTGCCAGCTCACCAGTAGGCGGGGGGGCCCCTACGAGACAAGAGACCCAGTACTTC
TRBV9,TRBJ2-7,TRBD2,NA,CASSASGRLAGHEQYF,TGTGCCAGCAGCGCTTCCGGCCGGCTAGCGGGCCACGAGCAGTACTTC
TRBV6-4,TRBJ2-1,NA,NA,CASSGKSLAGPYNEQFF,TGTGCCAGCAGTGGTAAATCTCTGGCGGGGCCCTACAATGAGCAGTTCTTC
TRBV19,TRBJ1-5,NA,NA,CASSMTGANQPQHF,TGTGCCAGTAGTATGACAGGAGCCAATCAGCCCCAGCATTTT
TRBV7-2,TRBJ1-2,NA,NA,CASSLNADSGYTF,TGTGCCAGCAGCTTAAATGCGGATTCTGGCTACACCTTC
TRBV15,TRBJ2-5,TRBD2,once,CATSRSRLAWEQYF,TGTGCCACCAGCAGATCTAGACTAGCGTGGGAGCAGTACTTC
TRBV2,TRBJ1-2,NA,NA,CASSEFRGEDGYTF,TGTGCCAGCAGTGAGTTCAGGGGAGAAGATGGCTACACCTTC
TRBV28,TRBJ1-2,NA,NA,CASSLQDPYGYTF,TGTGCCAGCAGTTTACAGGATCCCTATGGCTACACCTTC
TRBV11-2,TRBJ1-2,NA,once,CASSLKTAYGYTF,TGTGCCAGCAGCCTTAAGACAGCCTATGGCTACACCTTC
TRBV7-3,TRBJ2-1,TRBD2,NA,CASSPSPTSGPSSYNEQFF,TGTGCCAGCAGCCCCAGTCCGACTAGCGGACCGAGCTCCTACAATGAGCAGTTCTTC
TRBV25-1,TRBJ2-1,NA,few,CASSVGLGDEQFF,TGTGCCAGCAGTGTAGGACTTGGGGATGAGCAGTTCTTC
TRBV27,TRBJ1-5,TRBD1,once,CASRRTGESYSNQPQHF,TGTGCCAGCAGGCGGACAGGGGAATCCTATAGCAATCAGCCCCAGCATTTT
TRBV7-9,TRBJ1-2,NA,NA,CSSSFDYGYTF,TGTTCCAGCAGTTTCGACTATGGCTACACCTTC
TRBV7-2,TRBJ1-4,NA,NA,CASSLEGWANEKLFF,TGTGCCAGCAGCTTAGAGGGGTGGGCTAATGAAAAACTGTTTTTT
TRBV5-1,TRBJ2-2,NA,NA,CASSLNGGGRGTGELFF,TGCGCCAGCAGCTTAAATGGGGGGGGCCGAGGCACCGGGGAGCTGTTTTTT
TRBV9,TRBJ2-7,TRBD2,once,CASSPAGSGIYEQYF,TGTGCCAGCAGCCCAGCGGGTAGCGGGATTTACGAGCAGTACTTC
TRBV9,TRBJ1-2,NA,NA,CASKTTNYGYTF,TGTGCCAGCAAAACAACTAACTATGGCTACACCTTC
TRBV9,TRBJ1-4,NA,NA,CASSVTGNEKLFF,TGTGCCAGCAGCGTAACAGGGAATGAAAAACTGTTTTTT